These 27 T cell receptor beta chains share one sample of origin, sequenced in a study of blood T cell repertoires in COVID-19. TCRdb's copy holds only in-frame clones and misses some; the assay was immunoSEQ multiplex PCR. Here the sample spans approximately 50,000 clones, around 79% being singletons. Sequenced input: peripheral blood. These TCRs come from a man in his sixties or seventies with acute or convalescent COVID-19.

This clone was recorded once. The chain links TRBV6-5 to TRBJ2-7, with 10 positions matching TRBD2. Trimming at V came to 4 bases and at J to 5 bases, leaving 8 bases not matched to a gene. Per germline, CDR1 MNHEY and CDR2 SVGAGI. The CDR3 length is 15 residues. The CDR3 region has the DNA TGTGCCAGCAGTTCGCTGGCTAGCGGGGGAAACGAGCAGTACTTC. This gives the protein CASSSLASGGNEQYF.

This clone is a singleton in its sample. The CDR3 protein is CASSNRASGKSEQYF. In DNA form, the CDR3 reads TGTGCCAGCAGTAACCGGGCGAGCGGGAAGTCCGAGCAGTACTTC. The chain recombines TRBV27 with TRBJ2-7, with 7 bases identical to TRBD2. Trimming removed 5 bases from V and 6 bases from J; junction bases left unmatched: 13. CDR3 length: 15 amino acids. The germline V gene encodes CDR1 MNHEY and CDR2 SMNVEV (reference sequence).

This chain links TRBV12-3 or TRBV12-4 with TRBJ1-1, with D possibly TRBD1 on 5 matching bases. V dropped 5 bases and J dropped 10 bases, with 11 bases sitting between them. CDR3 length: 11 residues. The DNA of the CDR3 is TGTGCCAGCAGTAACGGGAGGGGAGCTTTCTTT. The encoded protein is CASSNGRGAFF.

The chain joins TRBV11-2 to TRBJ1-3; 7 bases are a match to TRBD1. V lost 11 bases to trimming and J lost 4 bases; unmatched junction nucleotides: 11. The germline V gene encodes CDR1 SGHAT and CDR2 FQNNGV. The CDR3 has 14 amino acids. DNA of the CDR3: TGTGCCGTGGGAGAGGGGGCGCTCGGAAACACCATATATTTT. Encoded protein: CAVGEGALGNTIYF.

There are a few counts of this clone. The chain recombines TRBV7-2 with TRBJ2-1, with 8 bases that match TRBD2. CDR3 length: 15 residues. Trimming removed 3 bases from V and 5 bases from J; junction bases left unmatched: 6. Germline CDR1 and CDR2: SGHTA and FQGNSA. Here the CDR3 reads CASSFYSGLDNEQFF. CDR3 coding DNA: TGTGCCAGCAGCTTTTACTCGGGACTAGACAATGAGCAGTTCTTC.

The chain is built from TRBV19 and TRBJ2-7, with TRBD1 identical over 7 bases. The germline CDR1 and CDR2 sequences are LNHDA and SQIVND (reference sequence). The CDR3 length is 12 residues. The V and J ends lost 9 bases and 3 bases, in that order; junction bases with no gene match: 5. This CDR3 reads CASDRVRYEQYF. DNA for the CDR3: TGTGCCAGCGACAGGGTCCGCTACGAGCAGTACTTC. The variable domain in full, with the rest retrieved from reference TRBV19 and TRBJ2-7, is DGGITQSPKYLFRKEGQNVTLSCEQNLNHDAMYWYRQDPGQGLRLIYYSQIVNDFQKGDIAEGYSVSREKKESFPLTVTSAQKNPTAFYLCASDRVRYEQYFGPGTRLTVT.

V is TRBV5-8 and J is TRBJ2-2; 11 bases line up with TRBD1. Losses at the gene ends were 0 bases for V and 4 bases for J; bases not matched to a gene: 8. Germline V lookup: CDR1 SGHTS, CDR2 YDEGEE. The CDR3 runs 18 residues. The CDR3 loop reads CASSLAGQGASGTGELFF. CDR3 DNA sequence: TGTGCCAGCAGCTTGGCTGGACAGGGGGCTTCAGGCACCGGGGAGCTGTTTTTT.

This clone was detected a few times. The rearrangement uses TRBV10-1 and TRBJ2-7, with unresolved D. Looked up from germline, CDR1 is WNHNN and CDR2 is SYGVQD (reference sequence). This CDR3 is built from 9 residues. Between the trimmed V and J ends, which lost 6 bases and 12 bases, there was a span of 9 bases. The chain's CDR3 is CASRLYRYF. In DNA, the CDR3 is TGCGCCAGCAGACTATATCGGTACTTC.

The chain employs TRBV29-1 and TRBJ2-3; 11 nucleotides line up with TRBD2. This CDR3 is built from 13 residues. The germline CDR1 and CDR2 sequences are SQVTM and ANQGSEA. Here the CDR3 reads CSCSGRALDTQYF. The CDR3, as DNA: TGCAGTTGTAGCGGGAGGGCGCTTGATACGCAGTATTTT.

The V call is TRBV5-1, the J call TRBJ1-1; D uncertain. The CDR3 totals 12 residues. Germline V gene sequence: CDR1 SGHRS, CDR2 YFSETQ. V was cut by 2 bases and J by 7 bases, with 9 bases left in between. The CDR3 spells CASSFGQDEAFF. DNA for the CDR3: TGCGCCAGCAGCTTCGGCCAGGATGAAGCTTTCTTT.

This clone was observed a handful of times. J is TRBJ1-1 and V is TRBV28; a weak D match, TRBD1 (5 bases). There are 18 residues in the CDR3. Trimming pared 5 bases from V and 4 bases from J, leaving 26 bases between. In germline, CDR1 is MDHEN, CDR2 SYDVKM. DNA of the CDR3: TGTGCCAGCAGTCCCCCCGTTGGCCGGGCCAGCAGGGTCACTGAAGCTTTCTTT. It codes for CASSPPVGRASRVTEAFF.

V is TRBV4-2 and J is TRBJ1-6; D unclear. CDR3 length: 16 amino acids. V lost 4 bases to trimming and J lost 5 bases, with 15 bases between them. The germline CDR1 and CDR2 sequences are LGHNA and YNFKEQ. Written as DNA, the CDR3 is TGTGCCAGCAGCCCGTCTGGAGGACCCAATAATTCACCCCTCCACTTT. Translating it yields CASSPSGGPNNSPLHF.

The J gene is TRBJ2-7, the V gene TRBV7-3; D possibly corresponds to TRBD1 (5 bases). This CDR3 region has 14 residues. Germline V gene data show CDR1 as SGHTA and CDR2 as FQGTGA. V was shortened by 2 bases and J by 5 bases, with 13 bases between the two germline ends. The CDR3 sequence is CASSLRRAPDEQYF. The CDR3, as DNA: TGTGCCAGCAGCTTACGCAGGGCTCCCGACGAGCAGTACTTC.

This clone was detected a few times. This rearrangement joins TRBV19 to TRBJ2-7; D not resolved. Germline values: CDR1 LNHDA, CDR2 SQIVND (reference sequence). The V and J ends lost 10 bases and 1 base respectively, with 14 bases between them. CDR3 length: 13 residues. In nucleotides, the CDR3 is TGTGCCACAAAAAGTGGCAGTTCCTACGAGCAGTACTTC. This encodes CATKSGSSYEQYF.

The rearrangement joins TRBV29-1 to TRBJ2-7; a weak D match, TRBD2 (6 bases). Trimming left V 1 base short and J 3 bases short, with 10 bases between. Looked up from germline, CDR1 is SQVTM and CDR2 is ANQGSEA. The CDR3 contains 13 residues. In DNA form, the CDR3 reads TGCAGCGTTGAAGCCAACGGGGGCTACGAGCAGTACTTC. Translating it yields CSVEANGGYEQYF.

The chain combines TRBV6-5 with TRBJ1-1; 9 nucleotides align to TRBD1. Germline V gene data show CDR1 as MNHEY and CDR2 as SVGAGI. V was clipped by 6 bases and J by 3 bases; unmatched bases: 5. The CDR3 spans 14 residues. The CDR3 region is CASSPGQGDTEAFF. The CDR3, as DNA: TGTGCCAGCAGCCCGGGACAGGGTGACACTGAAGCTTTCTTT.

The chain has TRBV3-1 (or the pseudogene TRBV3-2) and TRBJ2-3, with TRBD1 identical over 7 bases. The V gene end was trimmed by 3 bases and the J gene end by 1 base; junction bases not matched to a gene: 10. Germline-derived CDR1 and CDR2 are LGHDT and YNNKEL (reference sequence). CDR3 size: 17 residues. CDR3 residues: CASSQQKGARGTDTQYF. CDR3 nucleotide sequence: TGTGCCAGCAGCCAGCAGAAGGGGGCCCGAGGCACAGATACGCAGTATTTT.

This clone was seen just once. The chain carries TRBV2 and TRBJ1-2; 8 bases align to TRBD1. CDR3 length equals 13 residues. Germline trimming cut 5 bases from V and 8 bases from J; bases unmatched to any gene: 7. CDR1 and CDR2 (germline): SNHLY, FYNNEI. Written as DNA, the CDR3 is TGTGCCAGCAGTTTTCAGGGGGCTAGCGGCTACACCTTC. Protein: CASSFQGASGYTF.

V usage is TRBV19 and J usage is TRBJ1-1; no clear D. Looked up from germline, CDR1 is LNHDA and CDR2 is SQIVND (reference sequence). This CDR3 region has 13 residues. Trimming cost V 7 bases and J 1 base, with 10 bases left between them. As DNA, the CDR3 is TGTGCCAGTACTTATGGAGGGAACACTGAAGCTTTCTTT. Its translation: CASTYGGNTEAFF.

This chain connects TRBV30 to TRBJ2-1; 7 positions agree with TRBD1. The CDR3 runs to 14 residues. Germline V gene lookup returns CDR1 GTSNPN and CDR2 SVGIG (reference sequence). V lost 4 bases and J lost 4; bases outside the gene matches: 7. The CDR3 nucleotides read TGTGCCTGGACTGTTCGGGGACAGTACAATGAGCAGTTCTTC. Translated, it gives CAWTVRGQYNEQFF.

The chain carries TRBV28 and TRBJ1-2; 7 bases align to TRBD1. Looked up from germline, CDR1 is MDHEN and CDR2 is SYDVKM. V lost 3 bases, J lost 4 bases, and 2 bases stayed unmatched. CDR3 length: 13 amino acids. CDR3 region: CASSFNRGYGYTF. DNA for the CDR3: TGTGCCAGCAGTTTTAACAGGGGCTATGGCTACACCTTC.

J is TRBJ2-5 and V is TRBV28; D is uncertain. This CDR3 has 13 residues. With 6 bases removed from V and 5 bases from J, the gap between germline ends came to 13 bases. Germline CDR1 is MDHEN and CDR2 is SYDVKM. The CDR3 is CASSRNYGETQYF. The DNA of the CDR3 is TGTGCCAGCAGCCGCAACTACGGGGAGACCCAGTACTTC.

The chain carries TRBV7-8 and TRBJ2-3; 12 bases are shared with TRBD1. This CDR3 contains 15 residues. Losses at the gene ends were 6 bases for V and 2 bases for J; bases not matched to a gene: 3. Per the germline V gene, CDR1 is SGHVS and CDR2 is FQNEAQ. This CDR3 reads CASRPGQGATDTQYF. CDR3 in DNA: TGTGCCAGCAGACCGGGACAGGGGGCCACAGATACGCAGTATTTT.

This rearrangement joins TRBV10-3 to TRBJ1-3; TRBD1 aligns across 9 bases. The CDR3 is made up of 15 amino acids. CDR1 and CDR2 (germline): ENHRY, SYGVKD. The trim removed 2 bases at V and 2 bases at J, leaving 1 base unmatched. CDR3 DNA sequence: TGTGCCATCAGTGAGGGGGACAGGGCTGGAAACACCATATATTTT. Amino acid sequence: CAISEGDRAGNTIYF.

This sequence joins TRBV7-9 and TRBJ2-4, with 8 bases that match TRBD2. The germline V gene has CDR1 SEHNR and CDR2 FQNEAQ (reference sequence). With 5 bases clipped from V and 0 bases from J, the junction kept 6 bases outside the gene matches. The CDR3 extends over 16 amino acids. CDR3 in amino acids: CASSPLAVIAKNIQYF. The CDR3 nucleotides read TGTGCCAGCAGCCCACTAGCGGTGATAGCCAAAAACATTCAGTACTTC.

The chain joins TRBV10-3 to TRBJ2-5; a possible D gene is TRBD1 (7 bases). Germline lookup yields CDR1 ENHRY and CDR2 SYGVKD. Trimming took off 6 bases at V and 3 bases at J, with 11 bases between the two ends. This CDR3 contains 13 residues. The CDR3 DNA sequence: TGTGCCATCAGGCAGGGGGGAGAAGAGACCCAGTACTTC. It codes for CAIRQGGEETQYF.

The chain carries TRBV19 and TRBJ1-2; D gene unclear. Trimming removed 3 bases from V and 2 bases from J, with 7 bases in between. Per germline, CDR1 LNHDA and CDR2 SQIVND (reference sequence). The length of the CDR3 is 13 residues. DNA of the CDR3: TGTGCCAGTAGTATCGGGTCGAACTATGGCTACACCTTC. The encoded protein is CASSIGSNYGYTF.